This T cell receptor beta chain was documented in a study of OX40 agonist ivuxolimab in advanced cancers. Profiling relied on immunoSEQ multiplex PCR, and the TCRdb table lists in-frame clones only, not all of them. The sample has 45,000 to 60,000 clones, around 90% seen once. Trimming removed 4 bases at V and 5 bases at J, with 9 bases between. This CDR3 has 13 amino acids. Germline V gene data show CDR1 as SGDLS and CDR2 as YYNGEE. The J gene is TRBJ2-2, the V gene TRBV9, with D perhaps matching TRBD1 (6 bases). The sequence was obtained from an adult with an advanced solid tumor such as melanoma, head and neck, liver or kidney cancer. The sample in question was CD4+ or CD8+ T cells sorted from blood, obtained in a trial of the OX40 agonist ivuxolimab. As DNA, the CDR3 is TGTGCCAGCAGCTACCAGGGGACCGGGGAGCTGTTTTTT. Protein sequence: CASSYQGTGELFF.